This T cell receptor beta chain was recorded in a study of shared clonotypes between healthy human individuals. Germline assignment: CDR1 MDHEN and CDR2 SYDVKM. Trimming shortened V by 3 bases and J by 2 bases, and 11 bases separated the two germline ends. This CDR3 spans 14 amino acids. Generated by immunoSEQ multiplex PCR, the TCRdb table keeps only in-frame clones and is missing some. The profile shows roughly 2,300,000 clones, under 95% of them singletons. The genes are TRBV28 and TRBJ2-7, with D possibly matching TRBD1 (5 bases). The sequenced material came from naive CD4+ T cells from PBMCs. The subset denotes: CD45RA+ positively selected. The sequence derives from a young man in good health. Some clones in this sample may be carry-over from other donors' samples. The CDR3 sequence: CASSFGQGTYEQYF. CDR3 nucleotides: TGTGCCAGCAGTTTCGGGCAGGGAACCTACGAGCAGTACTTC.